In its sample, the clone carrying this T cell receptor (beta chain) was seen many times. Antigen unknown. The data were taken from a study of T cells in Graves' hyperthyroidism and ophthalmopathy. In the study overall: At initial diagnosis, before any treatment had begun, peripheral blood was obtained. The study's findings and limits: Stable hyperthyroidism was separated from ophthalmopathy by a model based on 13 V-J features.

Germline lookup yields CDR1 ENHRY and CDR2 SYGVKD. The CDR3 runs 11 residues. V was shortened by 5 bases and J by 8 bases, with 10 bases between the two germline ends. For Graves' hyperthyroidism to be stable, ophthalmopathy could not progress within 18 months. Thyroid ultrasound, orbital computed tomography, clinical symptoms, and serum thyroxine and TRAb underpinned diagnoses. Researchers took RNA transcripts and amplified the TCR beta CDR3 regions from them. HTBI primers were the set used in a first-round RT-PCR of the TCR CDR3. TCRdb reprocessed the multiplex PCR reads with MiXCR, giving one entry per CDR3 protein. The sample holds roughly 750,000 distinct CDR3 sequences; roughly 17% are singletons and the top ten take roughly 8%.

This clonotype was sampled from a man between 18 and 29 years old with Graves' hyperthyroidism. The sequenced material came from blood. The V and J genes are TRBV10-3 and TRBJ2-7; tentative D call: TRBD1 (7 bases). The DNA for the CDR3 is TGTGCCATCAGTCAGGGGGGCAAGCAGTACTTC. It encodes CAISQGGKQYF.